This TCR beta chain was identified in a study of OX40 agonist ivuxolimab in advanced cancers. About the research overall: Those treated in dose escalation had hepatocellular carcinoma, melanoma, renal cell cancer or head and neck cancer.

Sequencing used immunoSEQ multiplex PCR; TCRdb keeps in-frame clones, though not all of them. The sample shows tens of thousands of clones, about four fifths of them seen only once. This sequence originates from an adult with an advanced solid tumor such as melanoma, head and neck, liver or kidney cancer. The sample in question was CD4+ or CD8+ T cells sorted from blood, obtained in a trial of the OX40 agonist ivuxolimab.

CDR3 coding DNA: TGTGCTAGTACACAGGGACGCGCCTCTGGAAACACCATATATTTT. This gives the protein CASTQGRASGNTIYF. This rearrangement joins TRBV12-5 to TRBJ1-3; tentative D call: TRBD1 (6 bases). CDR1 and CDR2 (germline): LGHNT, FRNRAP. Trimming left V 8 bases short and J 0 bases short, with 14 bases between. The CDR3 contains 15 residues.